These 27 T cell receptor beta chains came from one sample sequenced in a study of blood T cell repertoires in COVID-19. Some clones are missing from TCRdb's copy, which holds only in-frame ones; the method was immunoSEQ multiplex PCR. The profile shows 80,000 to 100,000 clones, 82% of them singletons. The specimen sequenced was peripheral blood. Receptor source: a man in his 70s with active or convalescent COVID-19.

The rearrangement links TRBV7-9 to TRBJ2-7; maybe TRBD2 (7 bases). Looked up from germline, CDR1 is SEHNR and CDR2 is FQNEAQ (reference sequence). V lost 1 base and J lost 2, with 12 bases in between. The CDR3 extends over 15 amino acids. DNA for the CDR3: TGTGCCAGCAGCTTAGGAACAGGGACTACCTACGAGCAGTACTTC. Translation gives CASSLGTGTTYEQYF. Using reference TRBV7-9 and TRBJ2-7 for the parts outside the CDR3, the full variable domain is DTGVSQNPRHKITKRGQNVTFRCDPISEHNRLYWYRQTLGQGPEFLTYFQNEAQLEKSRLLSDRFSAERPKGSFSTLEIQRTEQGDSAMYLCASSLGTGTTYEQYFGPGTRLTVT.

The V and J genes are TRBV6-1 and TRBJ2-3; weak D call: TRBD2 (5 bases). Trimming took off 0 bases at V and 1 base at J, with 5 bases between the two ends. This CDR3 spans 14 amino acids. Germline V gene sequence: CDR1 MNHNS, CDR2 SASEGT. This CDR3 reads CASSEARGTDTQYF. In DNA, the CDR3 is TGTGCCAGCAGTGAAGCGCGGGGCACAGATACGCAGTATTTT.

The J gene is TRBJ2-2, the V gene TRBV5-4; TRBD1 matches 8 bases. CDR1 is SGHNT, CDR2 YYREEE, per germline (reference sequence). The CDR3 is 14 amino acids. V trimming: 4 bases; J trimming: 5 bases; junction bases outside the gene matches: 4. CDR3 nucleotides: TGTGCCAGCAGCCTGAGGGACAGGACCGGGGAGCTGTTTTTT. Translated, it gives CASSLRDRTGELFF.

V is TRBV27 and J is TRBJ2-1; 9 nucleotides match TRBD1. The CDR3 has 15 amino acids. Germline CDR1 MNHEY, CDR2 SMNVEV (reference sequence). Trimming took 6 bases from V and 0 from J; bases not matched to a gene: 3. The CDR3 nucleotides read TGTGCCAGCAGGAGGGGACAGGGCTCCTACAATGAGCAGTTCTTC. It codes for CASRRGQGSYNEQFF.

The chain uses TRBV12-5 and TRBJ1-2, with a possible D match to TRBD1 (5 bases). CDR1 is LGHNT and CDR2 is FRNRAP in the germline V gene. The CDR3 has 14 amino acids. V shed 0 bases and J shed 7 bases, with 12 bases lying between them. The CDR3 loop reads CASGLVSGGSGYTF. The CDR3, as DNA: TGTGCTAGTGGTTTGGTATCGGGGGGAAGTGGCTACACCTTC.

This chain links TRBV18 with TRBJ1-3, with 7 bases identical to TRBD1. The length of the CDR3 is 15 residues. V was pared by 1 base and J by 0 bases, with 0 bases of the junction left unmatched. Per germline, CDR1 KGHSH and CDR2 LQKENI. CDR3 sequence (DNA): TGTGCCAGCTCACCACAGGGGGCCTCTGGAAACACCATATATTTT. Translated, it gives CASSPQGASGNTIYF.

J is TRBJ1-2 and V is TRBV11-3; D is ambiguous. Trimming pared 5 bases from V and 0 bases from J, leaving 4 bases between. The CDR3 has 12 amino acids. The germline V gene has CDR1 SGHNT and CDR2 YENEEA. CDR3 loop: CASSAANYGYTF. CDR3 nucleotides: TGTGCCAGCAGCGCAGCTAACTATGGCTACACCTTC.

This chain links TRBV12-3 or TRBV12-4 with TRBJ2-2; D is possibly TRBD1 (6 bases). The CDR3 runs to 13 residues. The germline V and J ends were trimmed by 5 bases and 8 bases, with 12 bases remaining between them. In DNA, the CDR3 is TGTGCCAGCAGTCCCTATACAGGGGGGGAGCTGTTTTTT. This sequence encodes CASSPYTGGELFF.

The chain links TRBV11-3 to TRBJ1-1; possibly TRBD1 for D (5 bases). Germline CDR1 reads SGHNT; CDR2 reads YENEEA. Trimming took 2 bases from V and 1 from J, leaving 14 bases between them. The CDR3 is 16 residues long. The CDR3 DNA sequence: TGTGCCAGCAGCTTATTCCTCGCCCAGGGGAACACTGAAGCTTTCTTT. Translation gives CASSLFLAQGNTEAFF.

V is TRBV11-2 and J is TRBJ2-5; TRBD2 is a possible D gene (5 bases). CDR3 length: 17 amino acids. V lost 0 bases to trimming and J lost 3 bases, with 17 bases between them. Germline V CDR1 and CDR2: SGHAT, FQNNGV. Written as DNA, the CDR3 is TGTGCCAGCAGCTTAGAGTTCTCGAGGTTCGGGGAAGAGACCCAGTACTTC. It codes for CASSLEFSRFGEETQYF.

This sequence joins TRBV2 and TRBJ2-5; D perhaps matches TRBD2 (5 bases). This CDR3 has 13 residues. Per the germline V gene, CDR1 is SNHLY and CDR2 is FYNNEI. V was pared by 8 bases and J by 2 bases, with 12 bases between. In DNA, the CDR3 is TGTGCCAGCGGACTCCCAAAACAAGAGACCCAGTACTTC. Encoded protein: CASGLPKQETQYF. The whole variable domain, remainder taken from reference TRBV2 and TRBJ2-5, is EPEVTQTPSHQVTQMGQEVILRCVPISNHLYFYWYRQILGQKVEFLVSFYNNEISEKSEIFDDQFSVERPDGSNFTLKIRSTKLEDSAMYFCASGLPKQETQYFGPGTRLLVL.

V usage is TRBV6-6 and J usage is TRBJ1-2, with D perhaps TRBD1 (5 bases). The CDR3 is 15 amino acids. Germline V gene lookup returns CDR1 MNHNY and CDR2 SVGAGI (reference sequence). The V end was cut by 5 bases, the J end by 2 bases, with 15 bases between. The CDR3: CASSPGVRPNYGYTF. DNA for the CDR3: TGTGCCAGCAGTCCGGGGGTCAGACCGAACTATGGCTACACCTTC.

The rearrangement uses TRBV11-3 and TRBJ2-1; a possible D gene is TRBD2 (5 bases). The CDR3 extends over 13 amino acids. From germline, CDR1 is SGHNT and CDR2 YENEEA. Deletions cut 5 bases from V and 0 bases from J, with 5 bases between. The CDR3 here is CASSGGSYNEQFF. The CDR3 region has the DNA TGTGCCAGCAGCGGAGGCTCCTACAATGAGCAGTTCTTC.

This clone was seen only once. This chain joins TRBV19 and TRBJ2-2; D possibly corresponds to TRBD2 (6 bases). In germline, CDR1 is LNHDA, CDR2 SQIVND (reference sequence). The CDR3 contains 16 residues. Between the trimmed V and J ends, which lost 5 bases and 3 bases, there was a span of 16 bases. CDR3 bases: TGTGCCAGTAGTCCGCCGGGGGTGTGGTACACCGGGGAGCTGTTTTTT. It translates to CASSPPGVWYTGELFF.

The rearrangement links TRBV12-3 or TRBV12-4 to TRBJ2-4, with 7 bases aligning to TRBD2. This CDR3 region has 12 residues. The ends lost 8 bases at V and 9 bases at J; junction bases unmatched: 7. This chain's CDR3 is CASSDPGGIQYF. The CDR3 region has the DNA TGTGCCAGCTCAGACCCGGGGGGCATTCAGTACTTC.

The V call is TRBV11-2, the J call TRBJ1-1; TRBD1 is a possible D gene (5 bases). The CDR3 spans 13 residues. The V gene lost 2 bases and the J gene lost 5 bases, with 9 bases spanning the gap. Germline-derived CDR1 and CDR2 are SGHAT and FQNNGV. Here the CDR3 reads CASSLYDRTEAFF. The CDR3 bases are TGTGCCAGCAGCTTATACGACAGAACTGAAGCTTTCTTT. Looking up the rest from reference TRBV11-2 and TRBJ1-1 gives the full variable domain: EAGVAQSPRYKIIEKRQSVAFWCNPISGHATLYWYQQILGQGPKLLIQFQNNGVVDDSQLPKDRFSAERLKGVDSTLKIQPAKLEDSAVYLCASSLYDRTEAFFGQGTRLTVV.

The chain combines TRBV6-6 with TRBJ2-1, with D perhaps TRBD1 (6 bases). The V end was cut by 0 bases, the J end by 7 bases, with 7 bases between. CDR3 length: 13 residues. Per germline, CDR1 MNHNY and CDR2 SVGAGI (reference sequence). The DNA of the CDR3 is TGTGCCAGCAGTTACTCGAGGGGGAATGAGCAGTTCTTC. Translated, it gives CASSYSRGNEQFF.

The rearrangement links TRBV19 to TRBJ1-1; 9 nucleotides align to TRBD1. Germline trimming cut 5 bases from V and 0 bases from J; bases unmatched to any gene: 4. The CDR3 contains 15 residues. Germline V CDR1 and CDR2: LNHDA, SQIVND (reference sequence). CDR3 DNA: TGTGCCAGTAGTGCGAGGACAGGGGTGAACACTGAAGCTTTCTTT. Its translation: CASSARTGVNTEAFF.

This clone was seen just once. The gene calls are TRBV5-6 and TRBJ2-1, with 12 nucleotides matching TRBD2. The CDR3 covers 17 residues. Germline V lookup: CDR1 SGHDT, CDR2 YYEEEE. V was clipped by 3 bases and J by 9 bases; unmatched bases: 13. The CDR3 coding sequence is TGTGCCAGCAGCTGGGCGGCTAGCGGGGGGGCACGAGCTGAGCAGTTCTTC. Translated, it gives CASSWAASGGARAEQFF.

The rearrangement links TRBV7-8 to TRBJ2-6; no clear D gene. This CDR3 has 16 residues. V dropped 2 bases and J dropped 0 bases, with 8 bases sitting between them. CDR1 is SGHVS and CDR2 is FQNEAQ in the germline V gene. CDR3 residues: CASSLLNPSGANVLTF. As DNA, the CDR3 is TGTGCCAGCAGCTTATTAAATCCCTCTGGGGCCAACGTCCTGACTTTC.

The chain employs TRBV11-2 and TRBJ2-3, with D perhaps TRBD1 (6 bases). Trimming took off 5 bases at V and 11 bases at J, with 14 bases between the two ends. The CDR3 consists of 12 residues. Germline CDR1 SGHAT, CDR2 FQNNGV. In nucleotides, the CDR3 is TGTGCCAGCAGCGCGGACCTAGGGGGGCAGTATTTT. It is translated as CASSADLGGQYF.

The genes are TRBV5-1 and TRBJ2-2; a possible D gene is TRBD2 (7 bases). The ends were cut back, 4 bases at V and 0 bases at J, with 16 bases in the middle. Germline lookup yields CDR1 SGHRS and CDR2 YFSETQ. The CDR3 is made up of 17 amino acids. The CDR3 region is CASSPRGGGPNTGELFF. In DNA form, the CDR3 reads TGCGCCAGCAGCCCTCGGGGCGGGGGCCCGAACACCGGGGAGCTGTTTTTT. Complete variable domain (other parts from reference TRBV5-1 and TRBJ2-2): KAGVTQTPRYLIKTRGQQVTLSCSPISGHRSVSWYQQTPGQGLQFLFEYFSETQRNKGNFPGRFSGRQFSNSRSEMNVSTLELGDSALYLCASSPRGGGPNTGELFFGEGSRLTVL.

V usage is TRBV2 and J usage is TRBJ2-2, with a tentative D call TRBD1 (5 bases). Germline V gene sequence: CDR1 SNHLY, CDR2 FYNNEI. This CDR3 has 15 amino acids. V was clipped by 7 bases and J by 3 bases, with 15 bases between them. In DNA form, the CDR3 reads TGTGCCAGCACGGTGGATGGGGCCTACACCGGGGAGCTGTTTTTT. Its translation is CASTVDGAYTGELFF.

V usage is TRBV27 and J usage is TRBJ2-1, with TRBD2 matching 8 bases. V shed 3 bases, J shed 5 bases, and the junction held 3 bases outside the gene matches. The CDR3 loop spans 14 amino acids. Germline-derived CDR1 and CDR2 are MNHEY and SMNVEV (reference sequence). The DNA for the CDR3 is TGTGCCAGCAGTTTTCGGGGGGGTGACAATGAGCAGTTCTTC. This encodes CASSFRGGDNEQFF.

This clone was recorded only once. This rearrangement joins TRBV2 to TRBJ2-3; D might be TRBD2 (7 bases). Trimming cost V 4 bases and J 3 bases, with 14 bases left between them. CDR3 length equals 15 residues. Per germline, CDR1 SNHLY and CDR2 FYNNEI. This CDR3 is CASSAWGGRTDTQYF. CDR3 nucleotides: TGTGCCAGCAGTGCTTGGGGGGGCCGGACAGATACGCAGTATTTT. The full variable domain, in which reference TRBV2 and TRBJ2-3 provide the parts outside the CDR3, is EPEVTQTPSHQVTQMGQEVILRCVPISNHLYFYWYRQILGQKVEFLVSFYNNEISEKSEIFDDQFSVERPDGSNFTLKIRSTKLEDSAMYFCASSAWGGRTDTQYFGPGTRLTVL.

This clone has a single count. In DNA, the CDR3 is TGCGCCAGCAGCCGGGACAGCACCGGGGAGCTGTTTTTT. Protein product: CASSRDSTGELFF. V and J are TRBV5-1 and TRBJ2-2, with 7 bases matching TRBD1. J was trimmed by 4 bases and V by 4 bases; bases with no gene match: 1. The germline CDR1 and CDR2 sequences are SGHRS and YFSETQ. The CDR3 runs to 13 residues.

The V call is TRBV4-2, the J call TRBJ2-3; D perhaps matches TRBD2 (6 bases). This CDR3 contains 15 residues. Germline CDR1 and CDR2: LGHNA and YNFKEQ. V was shortened by 0 bases and J by 1 base, with 8 bases between the two germline ends. As DNA, the CDR3 is TGTGCCAGCAGCCAAGACAGGGAGGGCACAGATACGCAGTATTTT. Translated: CASSQDREGTDTQYF.